This entry lists 24 T cell receptor beta chains sequenced from one sample in a study of Ad26.COV2.S vaccination and SARS-CoV-2 variants. This sample's treatment: roughly 19 received Ad26.COV2.S at low or high dose, single or two shots; about five received placebo; per-sample allocation not given. Day 63 following the first vaccine or placebo injection was when the samples were taken. Method: immunoSEQ multiplex PCR; TCRdb's copy keeps in-frame clones and lacks some. The data contain 430,000 or so clones, 90% of them seen just once; the ten biggest clones take up 9.5% to 15%. The sequences come from peripheral blood, collected in a trial of Ad26.COV2.S vaccine versus placebo. These receptors were collected from a person between 18 and 65 years old who received the Ad26.COV2.S COVID-19 vaccine or a placebo.

The chain links TRBV30 to TRBJ2-1, with unresolved D. The CDR3 loop spans 13 amino acids. The V end was cut by 0 bases, the J end by 8 bases, with 11 bases between. Per the germline V gene, CDR1 is GTSNPN and CDR2 is SVGIG (reference sequence). CDR3 DNA sequence: TGTGCCTGGAGTGTAACCCGGTCGGATGAGCAGTTCTTC. Protein product: CAWSVTRSDEQFF.

This chain joins TRBV6-5 and TRBJ2-1; 10 nucleotides match TRBD2. The CDR3 consists of 16 residues. V gave up 2 bases and J gave up 5 bases; unmatched junction bases: 6. Germline CDR1 reads MNHEY; CDR2 reads SVGAGI. The CDR3 loop reads CASSYGAGGGHNEQFF. The CDR3 nucleotides read TGTGCCAGCAGTTACGGAGCGGGAGGGGGGCACAATGAGCAGTTCTTC.

The sample holds a few counts of this clone. CDR3 nucleotide sequence: TGTGCCAGCAGCCCCCCGGGGGAGGGAAATAAGCAGTACTTC. Amino acids: CASSPPGEGNKQYF. V usage is TRBV7-9 and J usage is TRBJ2-7, with TRBD2 matching over 7 bases. Germline V gives CDR1 SEHNR, CDR2 FQNEAQ (reference sequence). The V gene end was trimmed by 5 bases and the J gene end by 8 bases; junction bases not matched to a gene: 12. This CDR3 contains 14 residues.

The chain employs TRBV6-6 and TRBJ1-1; D not certain. Per germline, CDR1 MNHNY and CDR2 SVGAGI (reference sequence). The CDR3 is made up of 12 amino acids. Trimming pared 2 bases from V and 6 bases from J, leaving 7 bases between. The CDR3 sequence is CASSYVGAEAFF. The CDR3 DNA reads TGTGCCAGCAGTTACGTTGGCGCTGAAGCTTTCTTT.

The chain is built from TRBV5-4 and TRBJ2-3, with TRBD2 matching 14 bases. Germline V lookup: CDR1 SGHNT, CDR2 YYREEE (reference sequence). This CDR3 has 16 residues. Unmatched junction bases numbered 5, after V lost 5 bases and J lost 3 bases. The CDR3 nucleotides read TGTGCCAGCAGTCGACTAGCGGGAGGGCCTACAGATACGCAGTATTTT. It encodes CASSRLAGGPTDTQYF.

This clone has only one observation. The genes are TRBV9 and TRBJ2-3, with D perhaps TRBD2 (5 bases). The CDR3 runs to 16 residues. With 0 bases removed from V and 4 bases from J, the gap between germline ends came to 15 bases. Germline V gene sequence: CDR1 SGDLS, CDR2 YYNGEE. CDR3 DNA: TGTGCCAGCAGCGTAGGATCGGACTTGCAATCAGATACGCAGTATTTT. As protein: CASSVGSDLQSDTQYF.

This chain links TRBV21-1 with TRBJ1-3; the table's D call, TRBD1, has no DNA check behind it. TRBV21-1 is a pseudogene locus. This CDR3 has 17 amino acids. The CDR3 coding sequence is TGTGCCAGCAGCTCCCAAGATTGCAGGGGCGCCGGAAACACCATATATTTT. Encoded protein: CASSSQDCRGAGNTIYF.

This chain connects TRBV6-5 to TRBJ2-3; TRBD2 is a possible D gene (5 bases). The germline V gene encodes CDR1 MNHEY and CDR2 SVGAGI. The V end was cut by 5 bases, the J end by 6 bases, with 6 bases between. The CDR3 consists of 11 residues. The DNA of the CDR3 is TGTGCCAGCAGTCCGGGGGATACGCAGTATTTT. Protein product: CASSPGDTQYF.

The chain employs TRBV5-6 and TRBJ2-7; 13 bases align to TRBD2. The junction had 14 bases not matched to a gene; V was cut back by 3 bases and J by 5 bases. In germline, CDR1 is SGHDT, CDR2 YYEEEE. This CDR3 is built from 18 residues. CDR3 nucleotide sequence: TGTGCCAGCAGCTCAGGACTAGCGGGAGTACGTCGGTCCGACGAGCAGTACTTC. As protein: CASSSGLAGVRRSDEQYF.

This clone turned up a few times. The V and J genes are TRBV6-6 and TRBJ2-7; D gene unclear. V was cut by 8 bases and J by 3 bases, with 11 bases left in between. The CDR3 loop spans 12 amino acids. Germline CDR1 is MNHNY and CDR2 is SVGAGI (reference sequence). The CDR3 nucleotides read TGTGCCAGCGCGGTGGATATCTACGAGCAGTACTTC. Its translation: CASAVDIYEQYF.

CDR3 sequence: CASSQDQGNIYEQYF. The CDR3 DNA reads TGCGCCAGCAGCCAAGACCAGGGAAATATCTACGAGCAGTACTTC. The chain has TRBV4-3 and TRBJ2-7; D may be TRBD1 (5 bases). Germline CDR1 and CDR2: LGHNA and YSLEER. The CDR3 consists of 15 residues. The V end lost 0 bases, the J end lost 3 bases, and 12 bases lay between the germline ends.

Comments on this clone: An end of the junction does not agree with germline; a read error may underlie this. The J gene is TRBJ2-2, the V gene TRBV7-7, with a possible D match to TRBD2 (6 bases). The CDR3 totals 17 residues. CDR1 and CDR2 from the germline V gene are SSHAT and FNYEAQ (reference sequence). The CDR3 reads CASSPSIGRPDTGELFF. CDR3 coding DNA: TGTGCTAGCAGCCCTAGTATTGGGAGGCCGGACACCGGGGAGCTGTTTTTT.

The V gene is TRBV6-5, the J gene TRBJ2-1; 12 positions match TRBD2. Unmatched junction bases numbered 7, after V lost 7 bases and J lost 6 bases. In germline, CDR1 is MNHEY, CDR2 SVGAGI. The CDR3 runs 15 residues. The CDR3 loop reads CASTQLAGGFNEQFF. The CDR3, as DNA: TGTGCCAGCACCCAACTAGCGGGAGGCTTCAATGAGCAGTTCTTC.

The chain links TRBV4-1 to TRBJ2-1; 12 nucleotides agree with TRBD2. Germline values: CDR1 MGHRA, CDR2 YSYEKL. There are 15 residues in the CDR3. With 3 bases clipped from V and 8 bases from J, the junction kept 5 bases outside the gene matches. This CDR3 reads CASSQGLAGTDEQFF. The CDR3 DNA reads TGCGCCAGCAGCCAGGGACTAGCGGGTACGGATGAGCAGTTCTTC.

V usage is TRBV5-1 and J usage is TRBJ2-2; the D is unclear. V lost 0 bases to trimming and J lost 3 bases, with 12 bases between them. The V gene's germline CDR1 is SGHRS and CDR2 YFSETQ. The CDR3 covers 16 residues. The CDR3 here is CASSLAYGFHTGELFF. As DNA, the CDR3 is TGCGCCAGCAGCTTGGCCTATGGCTTTCACACCGGGGAGCTGTTTTTT.

CDR3 bases: TGTGCCAGCAGCTTAACAGGACTAGCGGGAGCAGAGACCCAGTACTTC. Translating gives CASSLTGLAGAETQYF. The chain uses TRBV11-3 and TRBJ2-5, with 13 positions matching TRBD2. With V trimmed by 2 bases and J by 4 bases, 4 bases remained unmatched. This CDR3 has 16 amino acids. Looked up from germline, CDR1 is SGHNT and CDR2 is YENEEA.

This rearrangement joins TRBV6-6 to TRBJ1-2; 7 bases agree with TRBD1. CDR3 length: 17 residues. V was pared by 5 bases and J by 0 bases, with 12 bases of the junction left unmatched. Per germline, CDR1 MNHNY and CDR2 SVGAGI (reference sequence). The CDR3 DNA reads as TGTGCCAGCAGTCCCCCGCGACAGGGCCCCGCTAACTATGGCTACACCTTC. It encodes CASSPPRQGPANYGYTF.

The genes are TRBV6-5 and TRBJ1-2; weak D call: TRBD1 (5 bases). With 10 bases removed from V and 0 bases from J, the gap between germline ends came to 12 bases. The CDR3 loop spans 13 amino acids. The germline gives CDR1 MNHEY, CDR2 SVGAGI. The chain's CDR3 is CATRGSANYGYTF. The CDR3 DNA reads TGTGCCACCCGGGGGTCCGCTAACTATGGCTACACCTTC.

J is TRBJ1-2 and V is TRBV10-3; perhaps TRBD1 as D (5 bases). This CDR3 comprises 14 residues. Germline V gene data show CDR1 as ENHRY and CDR2 as SYGVKD. V was shortened by 3 bases and J by 4 bases, with 12 bases between the two germline ends. The CDR3 DNA reads TGTGCCATCAGTGATTTCGGTCAGGGCTATGGCTACACCTTC. Translating gives CAISDFGQGYGYTF.

The chain recombines TRBV5-4 with TRBJ2-7, with 10 nucleotides matching TRBD2. The junction had 2 bases not matched to a gene; V was cut back by 0 bases and J by 2 bases. This CDR3 contains 15 residues. The germline V gene encodes CDR1 SGHNT and CDR2 YYREEE (reference sequence). DNA of the CDR3: TGTGCCAGCAGCTTGGATCTAGCGGGAGCCTACGAGCAGTACTTC. Its protein product is CASSLDLAGAYEQYF.

The gene calls are TRBV6-5 and TRBJ2-2, with TRBD2 matching over 7 bases. Trimming cost V 4 bases and J 2 bases; bases outside gene matches: 4. Germline assignment: CDR1 MNHEY and CDR2 SVGAGI. The CDR3 is 15 amino acids. The CDR3 DNA sequence: TGTGCCAGCAGTTCTACTAGCGCCAACACCGGGGAGCTGTTTTTT. Protein product: CASSSTSANTGELFF.

The V and J genes are TRBV7-6 and TRBJ2-3; 7 bases line up with TRBD2. Germline CDR1 SGHVS, CDR2 FNYEAQ. The CDR3 covers 16 residues. J gave up 5 bases and V 6 bases, and 14 bases lay outside the gene matches. The CDR3 region is CASSSPGLRGEDTQYF. The DNA for the CDR3 is TGTGCCAGCAGTTCACCGGGATTACGGGGGGAAGATACGCAGTATTTT.

This clone was seen a single time. The V and J genes are TRBV10-3 and TRBJ2-7; 9 bases map to TRBD1. V lost 4 bases and J lost 4; bases outside the gene matches: 5. The CDR3 sequence is 14 residues long. Germline V gene lookup returns CDR1 ENHRY and CDR2 SYGVKD. CDR3 nucleotide sequence: TGTGCCATCAGTGTCGGGACAGGGACATACGAGCAGTACTTC. It is translated as CAISVGTGTYEQYF.

V and J are TRBV10-3 and TRBJ2-5; TRBD2 matches at 8 bases. Germline CDR1 is ENHRY and CDR2 is SYGVKD. There are 14 residues in the CDR3. V was pared by 4 bases and J by 4 bases, with 5 bases of the junction left unmatched. CDR3 sequence reads: CAISVKGLGETQYF. The CDR3 nucleotides read TGTGCCATCAGTGTTAAGGGACTAGGAGAGACCCAGTACTTC.